Below are 18 T cell receptor beta chains sequenced from a single sample in a study of blood T cell repertoires in COVID-19. TCRdb keeps only in-frame clones here, not all; method: immunoSEQ multiplex PCR. The repertoire has 150,000 or so clones, 85% to 90% of them found once; the top ten carry around 15%. The sequenced sample consisted of peripheral blood. Receptors were obtained from a man younger than 35 with COVID-19, enrolled during active disease.

This clone came up a few times. The V gene is TRBV10-1, the J gene TRBJ2-3, with D perhaps TRBD2 (6 bases). The CDR3 runs to 16 residues. Trimming cost V 5 bases and J 0 bases, with 15 bases left between them. CDR1 WNHNN and CDR2 SYGVQD come from the germline V gene (reference sequence). The CDR3 DNA follows: TGCGCCAGCAGTACGGGACTGCTGCCAAGCACAGATACGCAGTATTTT. The encoded protein is CASSTGLLPSTDTQYF.

The chain combines TRBV5-6 with TRBJ1-2; 8 bases are shared with TRBD1. This CDR3 is 16 amino acids long. The germline V gene encodes CDR1 SGHDT and CDR2 YYEEEE. V shed 4 bases, J shed 3 bases, and the junction held 11 bases outside the gene matches. CDR3 amino acids: CASSAYWTGNHYGYTF. Here the CDR3 DNA reads TGTGCCAGCAGCGCATATTGGACAGGGAACCACTATGGCTACACCTTC.

This clone was found once. The chain combines TRBV13 with TRBJ2-1; 10 bases fit TRBD2. Germline lookup yields CDR1 PRHDT and CDR2 FYEKMQ (reference sequence). The CDR3 sequence is 20 residues long. Trimming took 5 bases from V and 2 from J; bases not matched to a gene: 18. Written as DNA, the CDR3 is TGTGCCAGCAGCCCCTATTCCGGGACTAGCGCCGTATCACCCTACAATGAGCAGTTCTTC. It encodes CASSPYSGTSAVSPYNEQFF.

The chain uses TRBV7-2 and TRBJ1-2; D unresolved. Germline loops: CDR1 SGHTA, CDR2 FQGNSA. The CDR3 sequence is 14 residues long. V gave up 1 base and J gave up 2 bases, with 8 bases separating them. The CDR3, as DNA: TGTGCCAGCAGCTTAGGGAGTCGAAACTATGGCTACACCTTC. It specifies CASSLGSRNYGYTF.

This clone was counted only a few times. J is TRBJ2-1 and V is TRBV10-1, with unresolved D. The CDR3 covers 15 residues. The germline V and J ends were trimmed by 3 bases and 2 bases, with 11 bases remaining between them. CDR1 is WNHNN, CDR2 SYGVQD, per germline (reference sequence). The DNA of the CDR3 is TGCGCCAGCAGTGATAAGTCAGAAGCCTACAATGAGCAGTTCTTC. The encoded protein is CASSDKSEAYNEQFF.

J is TRBJ2-7 and V is TRBV6-5, with D possibly TRBD2 on 7 matching bases. V lost 10 bases, J lost 0 bases, and 13 bases lay in between. This CDR3 comprises 13 residues. Germline-derived CDR1 and CDR2 are MNHEY and SVGAGI. This CDR3 reads CATRGGLSYEQYF. The CDR3 DNA reads as TGTGCCACTAGGGGGGGACTCTCCTACGAGCAGTACTTC.

The chain couples TRBV7-9 to TRBJ2-7, with 9 bases lining up with TRBD2. CDR1 and CDR2 from the germline V gene are SEHNR and FQNEAQ (reference sequence). The J segment lost 4 bases and the V segment lost 6 bases, leaving 7 bases of the junction unmatched. This CDR3 region has 14 residues. CDR3 nucleotide sequence: TGTGCCAGCAGTCTAGCGGGACGACCTTACGAGCAGTACTTC. It translates to CASSLAGRPYEQYF.

V and J are TRBV7-8 and TRBJ1-2, with TRBD1 as a possible D gene (6 bases). The germline gives CDR1 SGHVS, CDR2 FQNEAQ. Trimming took off 5 bases at V and 2 bases at J, with 15 bases between the two ends. The CDR3 totals 15 residues. This CDR3 reads CASSPNRVANYGYTF. CDR3 bases: TGTGCCAGCAGCCCTAACAGGGTGGCCAACTATGGCTACACCTTC.

V gene TRBV4-1 combines with J gene TRBJ2-1, with D possibly being TRBD1 (6 bases). V was cut by 1 base and J by 5 bases, with 9 bases left in between. The CDR3 is made up of 14 amino acids. Germline CDR1 reads MGHRA; CDR2 reads YSYEKL. This CDR3 reads CASSQAGTHNEQFF. CDR3 in DNA: TGCGCCAGCAGCCAAGCCGGGACACACAATGAGCAGTTCTTC.

This clone was counted a few times. The V and J genes are TRBV19 and TRBJ2-7, with 7 bases that match TRBD2. Germline values: CDR1 LNHDA, CDR2 SQIVND (reference sequence). The CDR3 loop spans 16 amino acids. V gave up 4 bases and J gave up 0 bases; unmatched junction bases: 9. CDR3 sequence (DNA): TGTGCCAGTAGTACCCGGGACTACCTCTTCTCCTACGAGCAGTACTTC. This gives the protein CASSTRDYLFSYEQYF.

The rearrangement uses TRBV7-8 and TRBJ2-3, with D uncertain. The CDR3 is 17 residues long. CDR1 is SGHVS, CDR2 FQNEAQ, per germline. V lost 1 base, J lost 4 bases, and 18 bases lay in between. The CDR3 is CASSLVRARGSADTQYF. CDR3 DNA: TGTGCCAGCAGCTTAGTTCGAGCGCGTGGTTCGGCAGATACGCAGTATTTT.

This chain links TRBV20-1 with TRBJ2-3; no firm D call. The CDR3 contains 11 residues. Trimming removed 3 bases at V and 6 bases at J, with 7 bases between. Germline loops: CDR1 DFQATT, CDR2 SNEGSKA (reference sequence). CDR3 sequence reads: CSARLGDTQYF. Here the CDR3 DNA reads TGCAGTGCTAGGCTCGGGGATACGCAGTATTTT.

This clone came up once. The rearrangement links TRBV28 to TRBJ2-1; 14 nucleotides match TRBD2. Germline V lookup: CDR1 MDHEN, CDR2 SYDVKM. V shed 0 bases, J shed 8 bases, and the junction held 9 bases outside the gene matches. This CDR3 is built from 18 residues. CDR3 in amino acids: CASSLWGTSGRISYEQFF. CDR3 DNA sequence: TGTGCCAGCAGTTTATGGGGGACTAGCGGGAGAATTAGCTATGAGCAGTTCTTC. Complete variable domain (other parts from reference TRBV28 and TRBJ2-1): DVKVTQSSRYLVKRTGEKVFLECVQDMDHENMFWYRQDPGLGLRLIYFSYDVKMKEKGDIPEGYSVSREKKERFSLILESASTNQTSMYLCASSLWGTSGRISYEQFFGPGTRLTVL.

The V call is TRBV7-2, the J call TRBJ2-5; D call uncertain. The ends were cut back, 3 bases at V and 3 bases at J, with 11 bases in the middle. This CDR3 has 14 residues. The germline V gene encodes CDR1 SGHTA and CDR2 FQGNSA. The DNA for the CDR3 is TGTGCCAGCAGCTTCTTCCGCACAGAAGAGACCCAGTACTTC. Protein sequence: CASSFFRTEETQYF.

This clone has a handful of counts. The chain has TRBV27 and TRBJ2-7, with TRBD1 matching over 8 bases. Unmatched junction bases numbered 9, after V lost 5 bases and J lost 6 bases. The CDR3 has 14 residues. Germline values: CDR1 MNHEY, CDR2 SMNVEV (reference sequence). In DNA, the CDR3 is TGTGCCAGCAGTCGTCGGACAGGGATGGGCGAGCAGTACTTC. Protein: CASSRRTGMGEQYF.

The gene calls are TRBV7-3 and TRBJ2-1; 7 bases match TRBD2. The V gene's germline CDR1 is SGHTA and CDR2 FQGTGA. CDR3 size: 17 residues. After removal of 5 bases from V and 0 bases from J, the junction contained 10 bases not matched to a gene. CDR3 nucleotides: TGTGCCAGCAGCACACAGCCTAGCGGTAGCTCCTACAATGAGCAGTTCTTC. It codes for CASSTQPSGSSYNEQFF.

The chain employs TRBV4-3 and TRBJ1-1, with D perhaps matching TRBD1 (6 bases). Germline V lookup: CDR1 LGHNA, CDR2 YSLEER. V dropped 1 base and J dropped 6 bases, with 18 bases sitting between them. This CDR3 contains 16 residues. CDR3 protein: CASSQVIGTGWAEAFF. CDR3 DNA: TGCGCCAGCAGCCAAGTAATTGGAACAGGGTGGGCTGAAGCTTTCTTT.

V and J are TRBV3-1 (or the pseudogene TRBV3-2) and TRBJ2-2, with TRBD2 matching over 12 bases. The CDR3 extends over 18 amino acids. Germline lookup yields CDR1 LGHDT and CDR2 YNNKEL (reference sequence). After removal of 0 bases from V and 7 bases from J, the junction contained 9 bases not matched to a gene. The DNA for the CDR3 is TGTGCCAGCAGCCAAGAACAGCTAGCGGGAGGGCCGGTCGGGGAGCTGTTTTTT. Its translation: CASSQEQLAGGPVGELFF.